The 5 T cell receptor beta chains given below trace back to one sample, sequenced in a study of CD8 T cells in Susac syndrome. The authors reverse transcribed 0.5 to 1 ug RNA with random hexamers. One entry per CDR3 protein results from TCRdb running MiXCR on the immunoSEQ multiplex PCR reads. The sample shows around 200,000 distinct CDR3 sequences, 85% to 95% of them seen only once. The material sequenced was CD4+ T cells from PBMCs. These receptors were taken from a human donor in good health.

The rearrangement uses TRBV20-1 and TRBJ1-2; D perhaps matches TRBD1 (5 bases). Germline V gene lookup returns CDR1 DFQATT and CDR2 SNEGSKA (reference sequence). Trimming removed 1 base at V and 8 bases at J, with 17 bases between. This CDR3 is 14 amino acids long. CDR3 protein: CSARAGTAPGGYTF. CDR3 coding DNA: TGCAGTGCTAGAGCCGGGACGGCTCCAGGCGGCTACACCTTC.

V is TRBV5-4 and J is TRBJ1-5; D gene uncertain. Per germline, CDR1 SGHNT and CDR2 YYREEE (reference sequence). This CDR3 contains 13 residues. Trimming removed 4 bases at V and 6 bases at J, with 11 bases between. DNA of the CDR3: TGTGCCAGCAGCATAGGGCCGCGTCAGCCCCAGCATTTT. This codes for CASSIGPRQPQHF.

J is TRBJ2-7 and V is TRBV28; possibly TRBD2 for D (5 bases). V lost 5 bases and J 5 bases, leaving 16 bases between the germline ends. The CDR3 sequence is 14 residues long. Germline V gives CDR1 MDHEN, CDR2 SYDVKM. The DNA for the CDR3 is TGTGCCAGCAGTCCCCCAGGACCGGGGAACGAGCAGTACGTC. This translates into CASSPPGPGNEQYV.

This chain joins TRBV30 and TRBJ2-5; D not certain. The CDR3 covers 13 residues. V was shortened by 0 bases and J by 4 bases, with 9 bases between the two germline ends. CDR1 and CDR2 from the germline V gene are GTSNPN and SVGIG (reference sequence). The CDR3 here is CAWSVSDVETQYF. CDR3 sequence (DNA): TGTGCCTGGAGTGTTAGTGACGTAGAGACCCAGTACTTC.

The chain links TRBV15 to TRBJ2-7; D uncertain. The CDR3 covers 12 residues. The germline V and J ends were trimmed by 1 base and 7 bases, with 8 bases remaining between them. Germline CDR1 LNHNV, CDR2 YYDKDF (reference sequence). DNA for the CDR3: TGTGCCACCAGCAGAGGGGCGCGGGAGCAGTACGTC. It yields the protein CATSRGAREQYV.